This T cell receptor beta chain was observed in a study of vaccination and CD4 T cells after COVID-19. As for the study in general: Cells were stimulated with overlapping spike peptide pools from SARS-CoV-2, HCoV-NL63, HCoV-OC43 and HCoV-229E.

Sequencing of the DNA from cultured CD4+ T cells was carried out with the Oncomine TCR Beta short-read assay. Genomic DNA was drawn out of CD4+ T cells grown in culture. TCRdb independently ran MiXCR on the PCR reads; one entry per CDR3 protein. The data contain approximately 15,000 distinct CDR3 sequences, approximately 35% of them singletons. Whole-study results and caveats: Spike mono-reactivity was shown by 304 of 307 vaccine-specific clones in convalescent patients.

Of note for this clonotype: Its antigen remains unknown.

The CDR3 is 13 residues long. Germline V gene data show CDR1 as SNHLY and CDR2 as FYNNEI. V was clipped by 6 bases and J by 5 bases, with 13 bases between them. Sample treatment: approximately 10-day PBMC culture with coronavirus spike peptide pools or control peptides (ViraFEST assay). The sequenced sample was CD4+ T cells from blood, cultured in vitro, obtained before SARS-CoV-2 vaccination. The TCR was taken from a human donor who received a COVID-19 vaccine. The rearrangement joins TRBV2 to TRBJ2-5, with D tentatively TRBD1 or TRBD2 (5 bases each). In DNA form, the CDR3 reads TGTGCCAGCAGCCTAGGGTGGGGGGAGACCCAGTACTTC. Its translation: CASSLGWGETQYF.